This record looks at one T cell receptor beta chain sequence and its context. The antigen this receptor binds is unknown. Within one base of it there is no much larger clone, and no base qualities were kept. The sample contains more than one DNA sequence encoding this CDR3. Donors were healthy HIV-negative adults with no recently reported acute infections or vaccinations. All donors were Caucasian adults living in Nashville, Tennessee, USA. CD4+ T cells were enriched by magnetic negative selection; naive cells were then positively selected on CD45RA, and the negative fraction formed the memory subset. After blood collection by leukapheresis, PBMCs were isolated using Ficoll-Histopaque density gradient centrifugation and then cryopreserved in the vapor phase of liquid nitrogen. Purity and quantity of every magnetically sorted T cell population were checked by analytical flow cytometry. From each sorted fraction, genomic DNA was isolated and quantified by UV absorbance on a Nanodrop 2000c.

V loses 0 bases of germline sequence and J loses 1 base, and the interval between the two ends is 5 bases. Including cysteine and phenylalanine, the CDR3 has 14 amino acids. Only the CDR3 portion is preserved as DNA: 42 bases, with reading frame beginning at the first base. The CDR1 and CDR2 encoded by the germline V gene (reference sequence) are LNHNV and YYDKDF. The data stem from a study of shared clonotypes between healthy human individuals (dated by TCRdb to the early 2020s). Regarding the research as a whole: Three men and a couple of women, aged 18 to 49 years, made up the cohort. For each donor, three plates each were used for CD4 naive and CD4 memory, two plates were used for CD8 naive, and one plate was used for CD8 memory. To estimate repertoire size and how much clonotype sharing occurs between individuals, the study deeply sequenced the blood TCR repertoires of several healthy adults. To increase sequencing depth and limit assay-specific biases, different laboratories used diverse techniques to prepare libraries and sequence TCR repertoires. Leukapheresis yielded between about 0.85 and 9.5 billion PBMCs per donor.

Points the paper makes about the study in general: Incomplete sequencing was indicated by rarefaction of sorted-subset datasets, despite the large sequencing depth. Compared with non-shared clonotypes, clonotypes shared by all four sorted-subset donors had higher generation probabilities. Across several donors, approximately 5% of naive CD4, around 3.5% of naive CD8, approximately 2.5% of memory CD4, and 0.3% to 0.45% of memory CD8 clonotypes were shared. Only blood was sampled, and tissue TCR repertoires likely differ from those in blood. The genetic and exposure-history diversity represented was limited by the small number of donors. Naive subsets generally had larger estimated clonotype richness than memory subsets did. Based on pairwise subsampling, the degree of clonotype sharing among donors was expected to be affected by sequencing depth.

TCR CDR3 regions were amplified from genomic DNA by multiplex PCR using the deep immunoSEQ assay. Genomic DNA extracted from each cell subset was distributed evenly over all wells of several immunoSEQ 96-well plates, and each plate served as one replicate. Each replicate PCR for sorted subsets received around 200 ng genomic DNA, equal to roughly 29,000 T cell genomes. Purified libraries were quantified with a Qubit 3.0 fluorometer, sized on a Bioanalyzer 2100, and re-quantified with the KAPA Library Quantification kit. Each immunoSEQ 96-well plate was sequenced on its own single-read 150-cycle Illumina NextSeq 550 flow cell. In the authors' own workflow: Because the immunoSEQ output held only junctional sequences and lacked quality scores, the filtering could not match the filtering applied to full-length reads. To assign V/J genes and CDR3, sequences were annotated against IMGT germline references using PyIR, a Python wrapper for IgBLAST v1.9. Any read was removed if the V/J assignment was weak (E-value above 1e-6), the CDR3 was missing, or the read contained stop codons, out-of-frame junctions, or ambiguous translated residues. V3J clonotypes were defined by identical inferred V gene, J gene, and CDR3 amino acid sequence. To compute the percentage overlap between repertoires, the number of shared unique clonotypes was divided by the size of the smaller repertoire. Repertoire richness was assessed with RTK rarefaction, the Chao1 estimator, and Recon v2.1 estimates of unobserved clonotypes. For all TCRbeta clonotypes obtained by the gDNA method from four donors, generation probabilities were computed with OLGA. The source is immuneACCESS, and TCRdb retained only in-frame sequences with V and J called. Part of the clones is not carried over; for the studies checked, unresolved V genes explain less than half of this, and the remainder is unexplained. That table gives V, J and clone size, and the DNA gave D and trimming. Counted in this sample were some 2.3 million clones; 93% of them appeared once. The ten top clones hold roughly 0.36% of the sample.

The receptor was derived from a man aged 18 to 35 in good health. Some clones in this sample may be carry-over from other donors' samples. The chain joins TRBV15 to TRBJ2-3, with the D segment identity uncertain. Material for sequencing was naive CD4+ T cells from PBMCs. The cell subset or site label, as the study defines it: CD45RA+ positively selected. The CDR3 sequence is CATSRDPGTDTQYF. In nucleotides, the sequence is TGTGCCACCAGCAGAGACCCGGGCACAGATACGCAGTATTTT.